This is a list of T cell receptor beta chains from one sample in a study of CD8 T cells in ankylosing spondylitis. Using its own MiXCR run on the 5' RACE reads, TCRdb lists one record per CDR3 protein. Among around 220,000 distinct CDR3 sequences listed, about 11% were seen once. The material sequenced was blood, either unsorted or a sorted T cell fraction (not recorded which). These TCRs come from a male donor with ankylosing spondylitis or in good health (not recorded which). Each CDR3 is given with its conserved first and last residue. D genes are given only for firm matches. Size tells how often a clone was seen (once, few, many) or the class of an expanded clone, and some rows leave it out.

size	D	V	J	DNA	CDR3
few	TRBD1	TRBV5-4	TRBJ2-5	TGTGCCAGCAGCTTGGGGGACAGGGGGCTACAAGAGACCCAGTACTTC	CASSLGDRGLQETQYF
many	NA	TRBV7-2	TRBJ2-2	TGTGCCAGCAGCTTACGTCGGCTATCGAACACCGGGGAGCTGTTTTTT	CASSLRRLSNTGELFF
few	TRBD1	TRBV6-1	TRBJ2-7	TGTGCCAGCAGTCCGGGACAGGGTTTGGACGAGCAGTACTTC	CASSPGQGLDEQYF
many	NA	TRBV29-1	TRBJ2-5	TGCAGCGTTGTAGGTACCATCAAAACTCAAGAGACCCAGTACTTC	CSVVGTIKTQETQYF
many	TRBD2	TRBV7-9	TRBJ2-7	TGTGCCAGCAGCTTTTTACTAGCGGGGGACTACGAGCAGTACTTC	CASSFLLAGDYEQYF
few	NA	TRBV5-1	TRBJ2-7	TGCGCCAGCAGCTTGGAAGGTGACCTCGGCGAGCAGTACTTC	CASSLEGDLGEQYF
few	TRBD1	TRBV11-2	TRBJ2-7	TGTGCCAGCAGCTTTACTGGACAGGAGTTCTACGAGCAGTACTTC	CASSFTGQEFYEQYF
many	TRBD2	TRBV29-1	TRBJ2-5	TGCAGCGTGATAACGGAGGGTAGCGGGGTTCGAGAGACCCAGTACTTC	CSVITEGSGVRETQYF
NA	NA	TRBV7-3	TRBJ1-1	TGTGCCAGCAGCTTAATTGGGAATCGGGACACTGAAGCTTTCTTT	CASSLIGNRDTEAFF
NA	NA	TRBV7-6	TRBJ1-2	TGTGCCAGCAGCGCGCTAGGGGGTAACTATGGCTACACCTTC	CASSALGGNYGYTF
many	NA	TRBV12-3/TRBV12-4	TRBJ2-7	TGTGCCAGCAGTCGCAGGGCTGCCATCCTTAACGAGCAGTACTTC	CASSRRAAILNEQYF
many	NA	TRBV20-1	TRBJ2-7	TGCAGTGCTAGCACTTCGAAGACTTCCCGGACCTACGAGCAGTACTTC	CSASTSKTSRTYEQYF
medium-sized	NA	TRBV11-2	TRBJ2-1	TGTGCCAGCAGCTTAGGTCCTGCTCTGAGCTCCTACAATGAGCAGTTCTTC	CASSLGPALSSYNEQFF
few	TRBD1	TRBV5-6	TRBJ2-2	TGTGCCAGCAGCCCTCTAACAGGGGCCGGGGAGCTGTTTTTT	CASSPLTGAGELFF
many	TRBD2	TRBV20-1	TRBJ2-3	TGCAGTGCTAGGCCCTTACAGCCGATAGCGGGGGGCTCAGATACGCAGTATTTT	CSARPLQPIAGGSDTQYF
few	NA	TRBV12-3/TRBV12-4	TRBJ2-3	TGTGCCAGCAGTCCCCAGCTCTCGGGGACGCAGTATTTT	CASSPQLSGTQYF
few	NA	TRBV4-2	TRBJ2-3	TGTGCCAGCAGCCAAGCGAGCGGTAGCACAGATACGCAGTATTTT	CASSQASGSTDTQYF
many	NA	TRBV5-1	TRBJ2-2	TGCGCCAGCGGCAGGGACCTGAACACCGGGGAGCTGTTTTTT	CASGRDLNTGELFF
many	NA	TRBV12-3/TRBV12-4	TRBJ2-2	TGTGCCAGCAGTTTCTCCAGGGAGCTCGGGGAGCTGTTTTTT	CASSFSRELGELFF
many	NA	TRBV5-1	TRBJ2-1	TGCGCCAGCAGCTTCAAGCCGGGACTGCCGTACAATGAGCAGTTCTTC	CASSFKPGLPYNEQFF
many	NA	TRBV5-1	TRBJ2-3	TGCGCCAGCAGATCGGGCGGGGAGAGCACAGATACGCAGTATTTT	CASRSGGESTDTQYF
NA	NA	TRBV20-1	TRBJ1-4	TGCAGTGCTAGGAAACCCGGTGAAAAACTGTTTTTT	CSARKPGEKLFF
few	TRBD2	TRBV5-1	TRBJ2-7	TGCGCCAGCAGCTTGGGGCTAGCGGCGGTCGAGCAGTACTTC	CASSLGLAAVEQYF
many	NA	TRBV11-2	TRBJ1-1	TGTGCCAGCAGCTTAGGTCGGGTGGATGAAGCTTTCTTT	CASSLGRVDEAFF
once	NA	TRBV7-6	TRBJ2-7	TGTGCCAGCAGCTTTCTAGCCCACGAGCAGTACTTC	CASSFLAHEQYF
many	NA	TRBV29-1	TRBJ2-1	TGCAGCGTTACACACCCTGGACAGAAGAACAATGAGCAGTTCTTC	CSVTHPGQKNNEQFF
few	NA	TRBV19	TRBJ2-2	TGTGCCAGCCGCCGAGGAGGGCCTTACACCGGGGAGCTGTTTTTT	CASRRGGPYTGELFF
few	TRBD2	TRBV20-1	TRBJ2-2	TGCAGTGCTAGAGATCCGTCGCGGGGGGGCGGTACCGGGGAGCTGTTTTTT	CSARDPSRGGGTGELFF
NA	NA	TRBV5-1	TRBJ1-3	TGCGCCAGCAGCTTGGCCGGGGATCTGGGAAACACCATATATTTT	CASSLAGDLGNTIYF
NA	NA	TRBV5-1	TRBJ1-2	TGCGCCAGCAGCTTGGAGGCGGGGGCGGCAAATGGCTACACCTTC	CASSLEAGAANGYTF
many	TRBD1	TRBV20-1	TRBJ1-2	TGCAGTGGTTCGGGACAGGGCTATGGCTACACCTTC	CSGSGQGYGYTF
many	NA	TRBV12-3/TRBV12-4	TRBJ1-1	TGTGCCAGCATTCGGCAGAACACTGAAGCTTTCTTT	CASIRQNTEAFF
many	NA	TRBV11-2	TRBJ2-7	TGTGCCAGCAGCTTAGATCGGGAGAACGAGCAGTACTTC	CASSLDRENEQYF
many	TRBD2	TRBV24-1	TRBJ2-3	TGTGCCACCAGGACTAGCGGGAGTTCTAGCACAGATACGCAGTATTTT	CATRTSGSSSTDTQYF
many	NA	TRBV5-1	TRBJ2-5	TGCGCCAGCAGCTTGTCCCAGGGCGCGGAGACCCAGTACTTC	CASSLSQGAETQYF
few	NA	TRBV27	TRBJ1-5	TGTGCCAGCAGCGGGCAACGGGGGGACTGGCCCCAGCATTTT	CASSGQRGDWPQHF
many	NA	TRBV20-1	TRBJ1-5	TGCAGTGCTAGGAGGACAGACAATCAGCCCCAGCATTTT	CSARRTDNQPQHF
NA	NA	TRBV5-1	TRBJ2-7	TGCGCCAGCAGCTTTCTCTCCAGCGGGCCCTACGAGCAGCACTTC	CASSFLSSGPYEQHF
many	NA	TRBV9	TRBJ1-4	TGTGCCAGCAGCGCCAGGGATACAACTAATGAAAAACTGTTTTTT	CASSARDTTNEKLFF
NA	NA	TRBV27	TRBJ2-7	TGTGCCAGCAGGCAACAGGGAACACTCTACGAGCAGTACTTC	CASRQQGTLYEQYF
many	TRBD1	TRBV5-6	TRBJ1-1	TGTGCCAGCGGGGACAGAGAAGCTTTCTTT	CASGDREAFF
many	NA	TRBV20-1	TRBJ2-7	TGCAGTGCTAGTCGGGGGCTCGAGCAGTACTTC	CSASRGLEQYF
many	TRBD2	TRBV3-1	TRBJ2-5	TGTGCCAGCAGCCGGTCCCCCCTAGCGGGGATAGCTGAAGAGACCCAGTACTTC	CASSRSPLAGIAEETQYF
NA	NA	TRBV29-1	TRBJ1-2	TGCAGCGTTATGGGGGGGTCAGACTATGGCTACACCTTC	CSVMGGSDYGYTF
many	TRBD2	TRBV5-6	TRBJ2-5	TGTGCCAGCAGCTCCTGGGGTAGCGGGGACCAAGAGACCCAGTACTTC	CASSSWGSGDQETQYF
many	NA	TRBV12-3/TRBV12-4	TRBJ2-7	TGTGCCAGCAAGATCAACAGGGTCTCCGAGCAGTACTTC	CASKINRVSEQYF
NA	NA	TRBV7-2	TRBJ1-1	TGTGCCAGCAGCTTACTTGGGGGTCGGGGCACTGAAGCTTTCTTT	CASSLLGGRGTEAFF
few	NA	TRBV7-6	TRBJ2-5	TGTGCCAGCAGCTTCACGGGCGGGCCCCAGTACTTC	CASSFTGGPQYF
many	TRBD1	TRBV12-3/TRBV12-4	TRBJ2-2	TGTGCCAGCAGTCACGGACAGGGGGCTATAGGGGAGCTGTTTTTT	CASSHGQGAIGELFF
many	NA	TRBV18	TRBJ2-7	TGTGCCAGCTCACCGCCAGCCGGGATCCACGAGCAGTACTTC	CASSPPAGIHEQYF